These 32 T cell receptor beta chains came from one sample sequenced in a study of blood T cell repertoires in COVID-19. Repertoires were generated with immunoSEQ multiplex PCR, while TCRdb's copy carries only in-frame clones and drops some. The table lists a few hundred thousand clones, roughly 87% of them singletons. The material sequenced was PBMCs or T cells enriched from blood (not recorded which). The receptor set was obtained from a man younger than 35 with acute COVID-19.

The chain couples TRBV11-2 to TRBJ2-2, with 7 bases fitting TRBD2. The CDR3 has 19 amino acids. CDR1 is SGHAT and CDR2 is FQNNGV in the germline V gene. V lost 0 bases, J lost 2 bases, and 12 bases stayed unmatched. The DNA of the CDR3 is TGTGCCAGCAGCTTAGATGGCCGACTAGCCTTTAGTAACACCGGGGAGCTGTTTTTT. This gives the protein CASSLDGRLAFSNTGELFF. Full variable domain (remainder filled in from reference TRBV11-2 and TRBJ2-2): EAGVAQSPRYKIIEKRQSVAFWCNPISGHATLYWYQQILGQGPKLLIQFQNNGVVDDSQLPKDRFSAERLKGVDSTLKIQPAKLEDSAVYLCASSLDGRLAFSNTGELFFGEGSRLTVL.

This clone occurred a few times. V and J are TRBV5-5 and TRBJ1-3, with 7 bases lining up with TRBD1. CDR1 and CDR2 from the germline V gene are SGHKS and YYEKEE (reference sequence). Losses at the gene ends were 6 bases for V and 3 bases for J; bases not matched to a gene: 9. CDR3 length equals 15 residues. This CDR3 reads CASTDIGTDGNTIYF. As DNA, the CDR3 is TGTGCCAGCACCGACATCGGGACAGATGGAAACACCATATATTTT.

The chain links TRBV4-2 to TRBJ2-5; the match to TRBD2 covers 7 bases. The CDR3 consists of 16 residues. Per the germline V gene, CDR1 is LGHNA and CDR2 is YNFKEQ. Germline trimming cut 1 base from V and 5 bases from J; bases unmatched to any gene: 10. The CDR3 sequence: CASSQVRGGGLETQYF. The CDR3, as DNA: TGTGCCAGCAGCCAAGTTCGTGGCGGGGGTCTCGAGACCCAGTACTTC.

This chain joins TRBV28 and TRBJ1-5, with 7 bases lining up with TRBD1. Germline CDR1 is MDHEN and CDR2 is SYDVKM. This CDR3 is built from 14 residues. V shed 6 bases, J shed 6 bases, and the junction held 8 bases outside the gene matches. The CDR3 DNA sequence: TGTGCCAGCAGCCCGGTGACAGGGCGTCAGCCCCAGCATTTT. Protein: CASSPVTGRQPQHF.

This clone was observed a handful of times. The V and J genes are TRBV29-1 and TRBJ2-1, with 7 bases lining up with TRBD1. The CDR3 runs 14 residues. The trim removed 5 bases at V and 0 bases at J, leaving 4 bases unmatched. Looked up from germline, CDR1 is SQVTM and CDR2 is ANQGSEA. Written as DNA, the CDR3 is TGCAGCGTTACCGGGACAGCCTCCTACAATGAGCAGTTCTTC. Its protein is CSVTGTASYNEQFF.

This rearrangement joins TRBV6-2 or TRBV6-3 to TRBJ1-1, with 8 positions matching TRBD1. The V gene's germline CDR1 is MNHEY and CDR2 SVGEGT. V lost 2 bases to trimming and J lost 0 bases; unmatched junction nucleotides: 14. The CDR3 totals 19 residues. The CDR3 region is CASSYAMTGVSGLNTEAFF. Written as DNA, the CDR3 is TGTGCCAGCAGTTACGCTATGACAGGGGTTTCTGGTTTGAACACTGAAGCTTTCTTT.

This chain connects TRBV5-4 to TRBJ1-1; no clear D gene. Germline lookup yields CDR1 SGHNT and CDR2 YYREEE (reference sequence). The V end was cut by 0 bases, the J end by 0 bases, with 12 bases between. This CDR3 is 16 amino acids long. The CDR3 sequence is CASSLGSGRMNTEAFF. CDR3 nucleotide sequence: TGTGCCAGCAGCTTGGGTAGCGGGCGTATGAACACTGAAGCTTTCTTT.

The V and J genes are TRBV21-1 and TRBJ2-7; no DNA check was done on the table's D call, TRBD2. TRBV21-1 is an annotated pseudogene. The CDR3 is made up of 16 amino acids. The CDR3 DNA follows: TGTGCCAGCAGCAAAGGGTGGGGGACTAACACCTACGAGCAGTACTTC. Amino acids: CASSKGWGTNTYEQYF.

The rearrangement joins TRBV6-5 to TRBJ2-3; weak D call: TRBD1 (6 bases). CDR1 MNHEY and CDR2 SVGAGI come from the germline V gene. The V end lost 10 bases, the J end lost 2 bases, and 10 bases lay between the germline ends. The CDR3 is 12 residues long. For the CDR3, the DNA is TGTGCCACCCAGGGGAACACAGATACGCAGTATTTT. It translates to CATQGNTDTQYF.

The V call is TRBV4-3, the J call TRBJ2-3; D gene uncertain. Looked up from germline, CDR1 is LGHNA and CDR2 is YSLEER. Trimming left V 1 base short and J 1 base short, with 9 bases between. The CDR3 spans 15 residues. CDR3 sequence (DNA): TGCGCCAGCAGCCAAGCACTAAGCGGCACAGATACGCAGTATTTT. Encoded protein: CASSQALSGTDTQYF.

The chain couples TRBV7-6 to TRBJ2-2; D not resolved. This CDR3 region has 14 residues. CDR1 is SGHVS and CDR2 is FNYEAQ in the germline V gene. V shed 1 base and J shed 4 bases, with 7 bases lying between them. The CDR3 sequence is CASSLVDFTGELFF. The CDR3 nucleotides read TGTGCCAGCAGCTTAGTCGACTTCACCGGGGAGCTGTTTTTT.

The rearrangement joins TRBV6-5 to TRBJ1-1; D possibly corresponds to TRBD1 (6 bases). This CDR3 comprises 15 residues. Germline V lookup: CDR1 MNHEY, CDR2 SVGAGI. The V end was cut by 0 bases, the J end by 8 bases, with 16 bases between. The CDR3 loop is CASSYSTGGEQEAFF. The DNA of the CDR3 is TGTGCCAGCAGTTACTCGACAGGCGGAGAGCAAGAAGCTTTCTTT.

This chain uses TRBV9 with TRBJ2-3; 8 bases are shared with TRBD2. CDR3 length: 15 amino acids. Germline CDR1 SGDLS, CDR2 YYNGEE. Unmatched junction bases numbered 3, after V lost 1 base and J lost 2 bases. The CDR3 protein is CASSVTGLVTDTQYF. CDR3 sequence (DNA): TGTGCCAGCAGCGTAACGGGACTAGTCACAGATACGCAGTATTTT.

This chain uses TRBV18 with TRBJ2-7, with TRBD1 identical over 9 bases. The CDR3 spans 12 residues. Germline V gene data show CDR1 as KGHSH and CDR2 as LQKENI. Germline trimming cut 8 bases from V and 5 bases from J; bases unmatched to any gene: 4. CDR3 DNA: TGTGCCAGCGGGACAGGGAATCACGAGCAGTACTTC. This translates into CASGTGNHEQYF.

The chain uses TRBV6-5 and TRBJ2-1; TRBD1 agrees at 8 bases. In germline, CDR1 is MNHEY, CDR2 SVGAGI. Unmatched junction bases numbered 6, after V lost 4 bases and J lost 10 bases. The CDR3 runs 13 residues. CDR3 region: CASSFDRGREQFF. As DNA, the CDR3 is TGTGCCAGCAGTTTTGACAGGGGACGGGAGCAGTTCTTC.

This chain uses TRBV7-3 with TRBJ1-2; no clear D. V was clipped by 5 bases and J by 8 bases, with 15 bases between them. Per the germline V gene, CDR1 is SGHTA and CDR2 is FQGTGA. The CDR3 is 13 residues long. This CDR3 reads CASSKNGVRGYTF. The DNA for the CDR3 is TGTGCCAGCAGCAAGAACGGGGTTAGAGGCTACACCTTC.

The V and J genes are TRBV27 and TRBJ2-3; weak D call: TRBD2 (5 bases). The V end was cut by 6 bases, the J end by 4 bases, with 17 bases between. The CDR3 totals 15 residues. Germline V lookup: CDR1 MNHEY, CDR2 SMNVEV (reference sequence). The CDR3 DNA follows: TGTGCCAGCAGCGAATGGGGTAGCGACCCAGATACGCAGTATTTT. This translates into CASSEWGSDPDTQYF.

J is TRBJ2-5 and V is TRBV28; 9 nucleotides match TRBD2. CDR1 and CDR2 (germline): MDHEN, SYDVKM. The V and J ends lost 7 bases and 5 bases, in that order; junction bases with no gene match: 14. CDR3 length: 16 amino acids. The CDR3 protein is CASTSYLAGWGETQYF. For the CDR3, the DNA is TGTGCCAGCACCTCTTACCTAGCGGGATGGGGCGAGACCCAGTACTTC.

The chain combines TRBV29-1 with TRBJ2-3, with 7 bases fitting TRBD2. CDR3 length equals 13 residues. V shed 6 bases, J shed 5 bases, and the junction held 8 bases outside the gene matches. Germline CDR1 and CDR2: SQVTM and ANQGSEA. The DNA of the CDR3 is TGCAGCGTCAAACCCGGGACTAAAGATACGCAGTATTTT. The encoded protein is CSVKPGTKDTQYF.

Only one count was recorded for this clone. The chain uses TRBV1 and TRBJ2-3; the D segment call TRBD2 is taken from the table without a DNA check. TRBV1 is a documented pseudogene. The CDR3 length is 16 residues. CDR3 DNA sequence: TGCACCAGCAGCCAAGATGACCTAGAGATATCAGATACGCAGTATTTT. Translation: CTSSQDDLEISDTQYF.

The CDR3 is CASSFRQGQETQYF. CDR3 DNA sequence: TGTGCCAGCAGCTTTCGACAGGGGCAAGAGACCCAGTACTTC. The chain couples TRBV7-2 to TRBJ2-5; TRBD1 aligns across 8 bases. The CDR3 consists of 14 residues. V dropped 3 bases and J dropped 2; count of bases not matched to a gene: 2. Germline CDR1 is SGHTA and CDR2 is FQGNSA.

The rearrangement uses TRBV29-1 and TRBJ1-1; 7 nucleotides agree with TRBD1. CDR1 is SQVTM and CDR2 is ANQGSEA in the germline V gene. The CDR3 has 13 residues. V lost 2 bases to trimming and J lost 4 bases; unmatched junction nucleotides: 4. The CDR3 sequence: CSVETQGPTEAFF. The CDR3 DNA reads TGCAGCGTTGAAACACAGGGGCCCACTGAAGCTTTCTTT.

The genes are TRBV12-3 or TRBV12-4 and TRBJ2-7; 8 bases are shared with TRBD2. This CDR3 region has 12 residues. Trimming took 9 bases from V and 5 from J; bases not matched to a gene: 6. CDR3 coding DNA: TGTGCCAGTTCAAAGGGACTAGACGAGCAGTACTTC. Its translation is CASSKGLDEQYF.

This rearrangement joins TRBV10-2 to TRBJ2-5; the match to TRBD1 covers 9 bases. Trimming removed 5 bases from V and 5 bases from J; junction bases left unmatched: 9. CDR1 is WSHSY, CDR2 SAAADI, per germline. The CDR3 is 15 residues long. The DNA for the CDR3 is TGCGCCAGCAGTCCTCCGGGACAGGGTGGGGAGACCCAGTACTTC. Amino acids: CASSPPGQGGETQYF.

The chain couples TRBV4-1 to TRBJ1-2; 7 bases agree with TRBD1. The CDR3 totals 17 residues. Per the germline V gene, CDR1 is MGHRA and CDR2 is YSYEKL. Germline trimming cut 4 bases from V and 3 bases from J; bases unmatched to any gene: 14. The CDR3 sequence is CASSPKGQGGLYYGYTF. CDR3 in DNA: TGCGCCAGCAGCCCCAAGGGGCAGGGGGGTTTATACTATGGCTACACCTTC.

The rearrangement links TRBV28 to TRBJ1-2, with 10 bases matching TRBD1. Trimming at V came to 7 bases and at J to 8 bases, leaving 13 bases not matched to a gene. This CDR3 has 15 residues. Germline values: CDR1 MDHEN, CDR2 SYDVKM. The CDR3: CASTRDRGPLFGYTF. In DNA, the CDR3 is TGTGCCAGCACCAGGGACAGGGGTCCGCTATTCGGCTACACCTTC.

This rearrangement joins TRBV23-1 to TRBJ2-3; D is ambiguous. TRBV23-1 falls under the ORF class, with uncertain function. The CDR3 runs to 15 residues. Trimming took off 8 bases at V and 1 base at J, with 16 bases between the two ends. The CDR3 sequence is CASRRMLRCTDTQYF. Here the CDR3 DNA reads TGCGCCAGCCGCAGAATGTTGCGGTGCACAGATACGCAGTATTTT.

This clone was seen once. This chain links TRBV4-1 with TRBJ2-5; D is perhaps TRBD1 (5 bases). This CDR3 is 14 amino acids long. Germline V gives CDR1 MGHRA, CDR2 YSYEKL. V lost 4 bases, J lost 4 bases, and 13 bases lay in between. The CDR3 sequence: CASSPRWGGETQYF. The DNA of the CDR3 is TGCGCCAGCAGCCCCCGGTGGGGCGGAGAGACCCAGTACTTC.

The table lists this clone with a few counts. V is TRBV6-5 and J is TRBJ2-6, with TRBD2 as a possible D gene (6 bases). Trimming removed 4 bases at V and 1 base at J, with 11 bases between. This CDR3 comprises 16 residues. Germline-derived CDR1 and CDR2 are MNHEY and SVGAGI. The CDR3 loop is CASSLEEGSGANVLTF. In DNA form, the CDR3 reads TGTGCCAGCAGTTTGGAGGAGGGGTCTGGGGCCAACGTCCTGACTTTC.

This clone was counted once. The V and J genes are TRBV30 and TRBJ1-2; D is perhaps TRBD1 (6 bases). CDR1 is GTSNPN, CDR2 SVGIG, per germline (reference sequence). The CDR3 covers 13 residues. The V end was cut by 0 bases, the J end by 4 bases, with 9 bases between. The CDR3 loop reads CAWSVQQGYGYTF. DNA of the CDR3: TGTGCCTGGAGTGTACAACAGGGCTATGGCTACACCTTC.

The chain couples TRBV19 to TRBJ2-2; TRBD1 aligns across 9 bases. After removal of 7 bases from V and 6 bases from J, the junction contained 12 bases not matched to a gene. CDR3 length equals 16 residues. Looked up from germline, CDR1 is LNHDA and CDR2 is SQIVND (reference sequence). Written as DNA, the CDR3 is TGTGCCAGTACCCTGGCCCGGGACAGGGTTTCCGGGGAGCTGTTTTTT. Translating it yields CASTLARDRVSGELFF.

CDR3 region: CASSVEGGTNEKLFF. As DNA, the CDR3 is TGTGCCAGCAGCGTCGAAGGGGGAACTAATGAAAAACTGTTTTTT. V gene TRBV6-4 combines with J gene TRBJ1-4; D may be TRBD1 (6 bases). The germline V and J ends were trimmed by 6 bases and 1 base, with 12 bases remaining between them. In germline, CDR1 is MRHNA, CDR2 SNTAGT. There are 15 residues in the CDR3.